This TCR beta chain was recorded in a study of PD-L1 blockade in urothelial cancer. General study results and limits: Durable-benefit patients showed greater tumor-associated blood clone expansion at 3 weeks.

The germline CDR1 and CDR2 sequences are MGHRA and YSYEKL. The CDR3 loop spans 20 amino acids. V lost 5 bases and J lost 0; bases outside the gene matches: 15. Time point specified: pretreatment peripheral blood. Each patient supplied 1 to 8 pretreatment and on-treatment samples. This clone was detected many times. Its antigen is unknown. Using immunoSEQ multiplex PCR, the repertoire was profiled, and TCRdb retains in-frame clones only, with some absent. Of 100,000 to 150,000 clones listed, around 85% were seen once; the top ten hold 3.2%. This chain joins TRBV4-1 and TRBJ2-4; 11 positions match TRBD2. Material: PBMCs, obtained around atezolizumab (anti-PD-L1) treatment. The TCR comes from a man between 50 and 59 years old with urothelial cancer. CDR3 DNA: TGCGCCAGCAGCTCACAACCGGGACTAGCGGAGTCACTAGCCAAAAACATTCAGTACTTC. Amino acid sequence: CASSSQPGLAESLAKNIQYF.